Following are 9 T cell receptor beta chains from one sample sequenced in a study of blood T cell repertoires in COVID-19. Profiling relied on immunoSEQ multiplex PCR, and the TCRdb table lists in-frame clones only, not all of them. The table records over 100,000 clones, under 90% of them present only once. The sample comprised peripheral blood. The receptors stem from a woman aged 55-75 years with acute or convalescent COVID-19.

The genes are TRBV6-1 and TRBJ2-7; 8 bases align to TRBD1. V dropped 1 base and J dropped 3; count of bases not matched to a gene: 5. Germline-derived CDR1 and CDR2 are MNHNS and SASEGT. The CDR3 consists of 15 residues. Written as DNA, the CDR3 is TGTGCCAGCAGTGAAGGCGGACAGGGTCTCTACGAGCAGTACTTC. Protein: CASSEGGQGLYEQYF.

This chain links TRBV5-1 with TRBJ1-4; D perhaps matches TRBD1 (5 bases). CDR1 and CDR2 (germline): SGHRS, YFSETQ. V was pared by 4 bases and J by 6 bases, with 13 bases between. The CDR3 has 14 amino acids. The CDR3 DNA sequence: TGCGCCAGCAGCCAAAGCGGGGGAGATGAAAAACTGTTTTTT. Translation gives CASSQSGGDEKLFF.

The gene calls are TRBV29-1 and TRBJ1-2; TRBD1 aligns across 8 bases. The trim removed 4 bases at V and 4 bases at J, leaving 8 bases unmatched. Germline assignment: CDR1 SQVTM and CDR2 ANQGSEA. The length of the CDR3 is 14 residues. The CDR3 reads CSVVGTGVSYGYTF. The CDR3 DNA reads TGCAGCGTTGTAGGGACAGGCGTCTCCTATGGCTACACCTTC. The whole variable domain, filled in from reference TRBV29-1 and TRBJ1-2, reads SAVISQKPSRDICQRGTSLTIQCQVDSQVTMMFWYRQQPGQSLTLIATANQGSEATYESGFVIDKFPISRPNLTFSTLTVSNMSPEDSSIYLCSVVGTGVSYGYTFGSGTRLTVV.

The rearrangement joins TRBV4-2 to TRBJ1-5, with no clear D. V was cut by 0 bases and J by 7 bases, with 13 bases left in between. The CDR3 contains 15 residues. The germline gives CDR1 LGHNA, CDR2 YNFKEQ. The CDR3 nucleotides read TGTGCCAGCAGCCAAGAGGTCGCGGGTACCCAGCCCCAGCATTTT. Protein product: CASSQEVAGTQPQHF.

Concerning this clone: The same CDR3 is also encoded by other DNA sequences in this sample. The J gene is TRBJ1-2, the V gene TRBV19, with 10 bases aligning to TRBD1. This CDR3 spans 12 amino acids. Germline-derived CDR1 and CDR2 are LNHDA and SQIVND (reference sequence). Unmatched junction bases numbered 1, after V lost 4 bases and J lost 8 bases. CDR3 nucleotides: TGTGCCAGTAGTAGGGACAGGGGAGGCTACACCTTC. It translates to CASSRDRGGYTF.

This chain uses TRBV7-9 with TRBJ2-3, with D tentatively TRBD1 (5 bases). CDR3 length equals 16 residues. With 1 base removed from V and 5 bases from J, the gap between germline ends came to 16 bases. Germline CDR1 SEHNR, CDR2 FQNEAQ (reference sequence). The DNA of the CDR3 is TGTGCCAGCAGCTTAGAAGCAATCCCAAGGGGAGATACGCAGTATTTT. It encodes CASSLEAIPRGDTQYF.

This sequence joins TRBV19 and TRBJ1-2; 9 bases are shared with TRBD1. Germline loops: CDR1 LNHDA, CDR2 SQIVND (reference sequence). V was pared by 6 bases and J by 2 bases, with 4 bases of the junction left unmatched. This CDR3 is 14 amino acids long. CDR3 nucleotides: TGTGCCAGTAGACTGGGACAGGGAAACTATGGCTACACCTTC. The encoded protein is CASRLGQGNYGYTF.

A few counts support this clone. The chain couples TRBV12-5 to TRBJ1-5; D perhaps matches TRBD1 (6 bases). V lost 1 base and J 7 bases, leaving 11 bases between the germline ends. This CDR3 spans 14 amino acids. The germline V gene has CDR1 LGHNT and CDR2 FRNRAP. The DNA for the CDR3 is TGTGCTAGTGGTTTGGGACAGGTTCCCCAGCCCCAGCATTTT. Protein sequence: CASGLGQVPQPQHF.

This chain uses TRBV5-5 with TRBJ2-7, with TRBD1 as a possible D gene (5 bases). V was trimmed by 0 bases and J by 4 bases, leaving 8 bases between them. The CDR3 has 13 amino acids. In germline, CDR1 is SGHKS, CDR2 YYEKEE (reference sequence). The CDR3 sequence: CASSLVRGYEQYV. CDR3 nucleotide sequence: TGTGCCAGCAGCTTGGTAAGGGGTTACGAGCAGTACGTC.